This T cell receptor (beta chain) comes out of a study of human T cells and chemical hapten exposure. Time point given: patch test 1, 2 weeks after DPC sensitization. Treatment meaning: therapeutic diphenylcyclopropenone sensitization with weekly scalp DPC. Total RNA was extracted from unfractionated whole blood. TCRdb ran MiXCR on the RACE reads and lists one entry per CDR3 protein. The table includes about 120,000 distinct CDR3 sequences, about an eighth detected once. The input for sequencing was whole blood, taken in connection with sensitization to the hapten diphenylcyclopropenone (DPC). The receptor's source is a young man with alopecia areata. Some clones in this sample may be carry-over from other donors' samples.

The CDR3, as DNA: TGTGCCAGCCGCAGACTTTTTGACCGGGACAGGGGTTATAGTGCCCGCTACACCTTC. It is translated as CASRRLFDRDRGYSARYTF. V usage is TRBV2 and J usage is TRBJ1-2, with 10 bases lining up with TRBD1. J gave up 9 bases and V 8 bases, and 27 bases lay outside the gene matches. This CDR3 is built from 19 residues. The germline V gene encodes CDR1 SNHLY and CDR2 FYNNEI.